Shown below are 26 T cell receptor beta chains from a single sample sequenced in a study of blood T cell repertoires in COVID-19. The table came from immunoSEQ multiplex PCR; TCRdb's copy has only in-frame clones and leaves some out. This table has some 21,000 clones, roughly four fifths appearing once. Sequenced sample: peripheral blood. The receptors were sampled from a human donor in a cohort sampled during active COVID-19.

The rearrangement links TRBV18 to TRBJ2-4; D not resolved. CDR3 length: 15 residues. Trimming cost V 3 bases and J 0 bases, with 9 bases left between them. Germline-derived CDR1 and CDR2 are KGHSH and LQKENI. The CDR3 sequence: CASSPPTVAKNIQYF. The CDR3 coding sequence is TGTGCCAGCTCACCGCCAACAGTAGCCAAAAACATTCAGTACTTC.

This chain connects TRBV4-3 to TRBJ1-1; D perhaps matches TRBD1 (5 bases). The V gene lost 0 bases and the J gene lost 7 bases, with 12 bases spanning the gap. The CDR3 extends over 14 amino acids. The germline CDR1 and CDR2 sequences are LGHNA and YSLEER. This CDR3 reads CASSQDRGGGEAFF. The DNA for the CDR3 is TGCGCCAGCAGCCAAGATCGCGGCGGGGGTGAAGCTTTCTTT.

The CDR3 region has the DNA TGTGCCAGTAGTATTCAGGGCCCTTACAATGAGCAGTTCTTC. Amino acids: CASSIQGPYNEQFF. This rearrangement joins TRBV19 to TRBJ2-1; D possibly corresponds to TRBD1 (5 bases). V was cut by 3 bases and J by 4 bases, with 10 bases left in between. The CDR3 contains 14 residues. CDR1 and CDR2 (germline): LNHDA, SQIVND (reference sequence).

The rearrangement joins TRBV14 to TRBJ2-6; D ambiguous. The CDR3 has 14 amino acids. The V end lost 4 bases, the J end lost 1 base, and 5 bases lay between the germline ends. Germline V lookup: CDR1 SGHDN, CDR2 FVKESK. As DNA, the CDR3 is TGTGCCAGCAGCCCTTTGTCTGGGGCCAACGTCCTGACTTTC. This encodes CASSPLSGANVLTF.

This chain links TRBV2 with TRBJ1-1; the match to TRBD1 covers 7 bases. This CDR3 has 13 residues. V shed 6 bases and J 5 bases; nucleotides not matched to a gene: 6. Germline V gene sequence: CDR1 SNHLY, CDR2 FYNNEI. For the CDR3, the DNA is TGTGCCAGCAGCCTACAGGGGAGGACTGAAGCTTTCTTT. It is translated as CASSLQGRTEAFF.

Here the CDR3 DNA reads TGCAGCGTGGGAGGACTAGCGGGGGTAGCCAAAAACATTCAGTACTTC. Protein: CSVGGLAGVAKNIQYF. J is TRBJ2-4 and V is TRBV29-1, with 13 nucleotides matching TRBD2. The V and J ends lost 6 bases and 0 bases, in that order; junction bases with no gene match: 5. Germline V gives CDR1 SQVTM, CDR2 ANQGSEA. The CDR3 extends over 16 amino acids.

The genes are TRBV9 and TRBJ2-5, with a possible D match to TRBD2 (5 bases). The germline gives CDR1 SGDLS, CDR2 YYNGEE. V was pared by 2 bases and J by 0 bases, with 14 bases between. The CDR3 loop spans 16 amino acids. The CDR3: CASSVRGLTNQETQYF. The DNA for the CDR3 is TGTGCCAGCAGCGTTCGGGGTCTCACGAACCAAGAGACCCAGTACTTC. Variable domain in full (rest from reference TRBV9 and TRBJ2-5): DSGVTQTPKHLITATGQRVTLRCSPRSGDLSVYWYQQSLDQGLQFLIQYYNGEERAKGNILERFSAQQFPDLHSELNLSSLELGDSALYFCASSVRGLTNQETQYFGPGTRLLVL.

The chain couples TRBV11-3 to TRBJ2-5, with 9 bases aligning to TRBD2. Germline assignment: CDR1 SGHNT and CDR2 YENEEA. V gave up 1 base and J gave up 6 bases; unmatched junction bases: 6. The CDR3 has 15 residues. For the CDR3, the DNA is TGTGCCAGCAGCTTAGGCGGGGGGGGATCCAAGACCCAGTACTTC. This gives the protein CASSLGGGGSKTQYF.

This sequence joins TRBV20-1 and TRBJ1-5; tentative D call: TRBD1 (6 bases). Germline V gene lookup returns CDR1 DFQATT and CDR2 SNEGSKA (reference sequence). V was trimmed by 3 bases and J by 3 bases, leaving 9 bases between them. The CDR3 consists of 13 residues. The CDR3 protein is CSASSGVNQPQHF. As DNA, the CDR3 is TGCAGTGCTAGTTCAGGGGTCAATCAGCCCCAGCATTTT.

The rearrangement joins TRBV19 to TRBJ1-2; 9 nucleotides match TRBD1. Per germline, CDR1 LNHDA and CDR2 SQIVND (reference sequence). V shed 7 bases, J shed 4 bases, and the junction held 10 bases outside the gene matches. The CDR3 is 15 amino acids. CDR3 DNA: TGTGCCAGTACCTTTAGGGACAGGGCCGCCTATGGCTACACCTTC. As protein: CASTFRDRAAYGYTF.

The gene calls are TRBV4-2 and TRBJ1-2, with D possibly TRBD1 on 6 matching bases. Germline V CDR1 and CDR2: LGHNA, YNFKEQ. The V end lost 0 bases, the J end lost 5 bases, and 16 bases lay between the germline ends. The CDR3 has 16 amino acids. The CDR3 bases are TGTGCCAGCAGCCAAGAACAACAGGGAGGGGTGTATGGCTACACCTTC. It translates to CASSQEQQGGVYGYTF.

This chain links TRBV27 with TRBJ1-2, with 7 positions matching TRBD1. From germline, CDR1 is MNHEY and CDR2 SMNVEV (reference sequence). V was pared by 0 bases and J by 2 bases, with 9 bases of the junction left unmatched. The CDR3 has 17 amino acids. This CDR3 reads CASSLSGLGTENYGYTF. CDR3 nucleotide sequence: TGTGCCAGCAGTTTATCCGGACTCGGGACAGAAAACTATGGCTACACCTTC.

As DNA, the CDR3 is TGTGCCAGTAGTATGATCCCGAGGGACAGGGGTAATTCACCCCTCCACTTT. Protein: CASSMIPRDRGNSPLHF. The chain combines TRBV19 with TRBJ1-6; 10 bases are a match to TRBD1. Per the germline V gene, CDR1 is LNHDA and CDR2 is SQIVND (reference sequence). This CDR3 comprises 17 residues. Germline trimming cut 3 bases from V and 6 bases from J; bases unmatched to any gene: 8.

This sequence joins TRBV24-1 and TRBJ1-3; tentatively, D is TRBD1 (6 bases). The V and J ends lost 3 bases and 4 bases respectively, with 12 bases between them. The CDR3 loop spans 15 amino acids. Germline CDR1 KGHDR, CDR2 SFDVKD. The CDR3 coding sequence is TGTGCCACCAGTGATGGGTCAGGGGTCGGAAACACCATATATTTT. It codes for CATSDGSGVGNTIYF.

The chain combines TRBV12-3 or TRBV12-4 with TRBJ1-5; a weak D match, TRBD1 (6 bases). Trimming took off 5 bases at V and 9 bases at J, with 14 bases between the two ends. The CDR3 extends over 13 amino acids. Written as DNA, the CDR3 is TGTGCCAGCAGTCGGACAGACACGGGGCCCCAGCATTTT. Its protein product is CASSRTDTGPQHF.

This clone has just a few counts. The rearrangement uses TRBV4-2 and TRBJ2-7, with D possibly being TRBD2 (5 bases). Trimming took off 2 bases at V and 0 bases at J, with 11 bases between the two ends. CDR3 length: 15 amino acids. Germline assignment: CDR1 LGHNA and CDR2 YNFKEQ. The CDR3 DNA reads TGTGCCAGCAGCCAATCCCTCGGGGTCTCCTACGAGCAGTACTTC. Protein sequence: CASSQSLGVSYEQYF.

CDR3 in DNA: TGTGCCAGCAGCCAATCGTACCTACTCTCTGGAAACACCATATATTTT. As protein: CASSQSYLLSGNTIYF. The chain has TRBV4-2 and TRBJ1-3; D is undetermined. There are 16 residues in the CDR3. Germline V gene sequence: CDR1 LGHNA, CDR2 YNFKEQ. The ends were cut back, 2 bases at V and 0 bases at J, with 11 bases in the middle.

In DNA form, the CDR3 reads TGTGCCAGCAGTGAATCCAGGGGGTCTGGAAACACCATATATTTT. Protein sequence: CASSESRGSGNTIYF. This chain joins TRBV2 and TRBJ1-3; TRBD1 matches at 7 bases. The CDR3 contains 15 residues. With 2 bases clipped from V and 1 base from J, the junction kept 2 bases outside the gene matches. The germline V gene encodes CDR1 SNHLY and CDR2 FYNNEI.

V usage is TRBV13 and J usage is TRBJ1-4; perhaps TRBD1 as D (5 bases). CDR1 is PRHDT and CDR2 is FYEKMQ in the germline V gene (reference sequence). Deletions cut 2 bases from V and 6 bases from J, with 10 bases between. The CDR3 has 14 residues. The CDR3 loop reads CASSLTGGDEKLFF. DNA for the CDR3: TGTGCCAGCAGCTTAACCGGAGGGGATGAAAAACTGTTTTTT.

The chain recombines TRBV29-1 with TRBJ2-3, with 12 positions matching TRBD2. In germline, CDR1 is SQVTM, CDR2 ANQGSEA. The CDR3 sequence is 15 residues long. V dropped 7 bases and J dropped 3; count of bases not matched to a gene: 8. In nucleotides, the CDR3 is TGCAGCGGGAACCCTAGCGGGGGGGGAACAGATACGCAGTATTTT. Its translation is CSGNPSGGGTDTQYF.

The chain carries TRBV6-2 or TRBV6-3 and TRBJ1-1; D might be TRBD1 (5 bases). The CDR3 contains 14 residues. Deletions cut 4 bases from V and 10 bases from J, with 19 bases between. Germline CDR1 and CDR2: MNHEY and SVGEGT. In DNA, the CDR3 is TGTGCCAGCAGTTTCTTCCCAAGCCGGGGGATAGCTTTCTTT. Translating gives CASSFFPSRGIAFF.

V gene TRBV7-9 combines with J gene TRBJ1-1; the match to TRBD1 covers 8 bases. The CDR3 totals 13 residues. V was clipped by 5 bases and J by 1 base; unmatched bases: 0. Germline V gives CDR1 SEHNR, CDR2 FQNEAQ (reference sequence). CDR3 residues: CASSQGANTEAFF. CDR3 sequence (DNA): TGTGCCAGCAGCCAGGGGGCGAACACTGAAGCTTTCTTT.

In this sample, this clone turned up once. The chain carries TRBV11-3 and TRBJ2-1; 7 nucleotides line up with TRBD2. The CDR3 has 16 amino acids. CDR1 and CDR2 from the germline V gene are SGHNT and YENEEA. Trimming cost V 1 base and J 10 bases; bases outside gene matches: 13. CDR3: CASSLGTRGGAVEQFF. In nucleotides, the CDR3 is TGTGCCAGCAGCTTAGGGACGCGCGGGGGTGCAGTGGAGCAGTTCTTC.

This sequence joins TRBV30 and TRBJ2-5, with 12 bases that match TRBD2. The V gene's germline CDR1 is GTSNPN and CDR2 SVGIG (reference sequence). Trimming removed 1 base from V and 2 bases from J; junction bases left unmatched: 2. The CDR3 length is 15 residues. The CDR3 spells CAWSAGTSGQETQYF. CDR3 bases: TGTGCCTGGAGTGCAGGGACTAGCGGGCAAGAGACCCAGTACTTC.

This clone has only one observation. The V and J genes are TRBV5-4 and TRBJ1-2, with 8 bases that match TRBD1. V gave up 5 bases and J gave up 4 bases; unmatched junction bases: 4. The CDR3 is made up of 13 amino acids. Germline CDR1 is SGHNT and CDR2 is YYREEE (reference sequence). CDR3 in DNA: TGTGCCAGCAGTCCGACAGGGGTCTATGGCTACACCTTC. This sequence encodes CASSPTGVYGYTF. The complete variable domain, with remaining parts taken from reference TRBV5-4 and TRBJ1-2, reads ETGVTQSPTHLIKTRGQQVTLRCSSQSGHNTVSWYQQALGQGPQFIFQYYREEENGRGNFPPRFSGLQFPNYSSELNVNALELDDSALYLCASSPTGVYGYTFGSGTRLTVV.

This sequence joins TRBV27 and TRBJ1-2; possibly TRBD1 for D (6 bases). There are 16 residues in the CDR3. Germline loops: CDR1 MNHEY, CDR2 SMNVEV (reference sequence). Trimming took off 9 bases at V and 7 bases at J, with 27 bases between the two ends. Written as DNA, the CDR3 is TGTGCCAGTTGTACGAGAGGGGACACCTTGTTACGTGGCTACACCTTC. Protein: CASCTRGDTLLRGYTF.